The sample holds many counts of the clone carrying this T cell receptor beta chain. Antigen unknown. Molecules of cDNA were individually given unique molecular identifiers that were attached to them. TCRdb independently ran MiXCR on the 5' RACE reads; one entry per CDR3 protein. The table lists about 38,000 distinct CDR3 sequences, 3.5% to 5% of them singletons. This entry comes from a study of early T cells in non-severe SARS-CoV-2 infection. For the study at large: With bulk RNA from unsorted whole blood as input, sequencing yielded unpaired chains. Study outcomes and limitations: Matching with VDJdb favored anti-spike CD8 responses (missing private and CD4 specificities).

The CDR3 loop spans 17 amino acids. The trim removed 1 base at V and 5 bases at J, leaving 13 bases unmatched. The V gene's germline CDR1 is LNHNV and CDR2 YYDKDF (reference sequence). Sequencing was done on a sample of whole blood. This clonotype originated in an adult who was a healthcare worker with PCR-confirmed SARS-CoV-2 infection or an uninfected control (not recorded which). The chain joins TRBV15 to TRBJ2-5; 7 nucleotides line up with TRBD1. In DNA, the CDR3 is TGTGCCACCAGCAGAGGGGTCAAGGGACAGCTAGAGGAGACCCAGTACTTC. It yields the protein CATSRGVKGQLEETQYF.